A single TCR beta chain is shown here with its context. These data come from a study of blood T cell repertoires in COVID-19. The germline V gene encodes CDR1 SGHRS and CDR2 YFSETQ. V lost 0 bases, J lost 5 bases, and 1 base stayed unmatched. The CDR3 has 14 amino acids. Produced via immunoSEQ multiplex PCR; TCRdb's table is partial and in-frame only. The sample shows about 180,000 clones, about 90% of them seen only once. Cohort placement rested on clinical history that participants reported themselves. Recovered participants had two consecutive negative NP/OP PCR tests, healthcare professional clearance, or symptom resolution.

The chain combines TRBV5-1 with TRBJ1-1; TRBD1 matches 10 bases. This TCR derives from a woman in her forties or fifties who had recovered from COVID-19. The sample was PBMCs or T cells enriched from blood (not recorded which). CDR3 sequence reads: CASSLGDRGTEAFF. CDR3 DNA sequence: TGCGCCAGCAGCTTGGGGGACAGGGGAACTGAAGCTTTCTTT.